The 14 T cell receptor beta chains below all came from one sample that was sequenced in a study of a mutant IDH1 vaccine in newly diagnosed glioma. The time point was: week 11, during vaccination. The content of each vaccine dose was 300 ug of mutant IDH1 20-mer peptide, and topical imiquimod accompanied it. Their antigens are not known. The method was immunoSEQ multiplex PCR; TCRdb's version includes in-frame clones alone and lacks a portion of them. The top ten hold approximately 2% of the sample, which has about 62,000 clones, 70% to 90% seen once. Material: PBMCs, obtained from a glioma patient whose treatment included an IDH1 peptide vaccine. Source of these receptors: a man aged 40-55 years with glioma.

The V gene is TRBV29-1, the J gene TRBJ2-1, with 7 nucleotides matching TRBD1. Germline V gene data show CDR1 as SQVTM and CDR2 as ANQGSEA. The V and J ends lost 7 bases and 6 bases, in that order; junction bases with no gene match: 12. This CDR3 comprises 14 residues. CDR3 coding DNA: TGCAGCGGCGAAGGACAGGCCTGGGGCAATGAGCAGTTCTTC. Encoded protein: CSGEGQAWGNEQFF.

The chain carries TRBV20-1 and TRBJ1-1, with 7 bases lining up with TRBD1. The CDR3 covers 11 residues. Germline CDR1 DFQATT, CDR2 SNEGSKA (reference sequence). The CDR3 DNA sequence: TGCAGCGGGACAGACGGCACTGAAGCTTTCTTT. Translated, it gives CSGTDGTEAFF.

This clone has a handful of counts. The V and J genes are TRBV15 and TRBJ2-7; D perhaps matches TRBD2 (5 bases). CDR3 length: 15 amino acids. Germline V CDR1 and CDR2: LNHNV, YYDKDF (reference sequence). Trimming left V 0 bases short and J 3 bases short, with 12 bases between. The CDR3 nucleotides are TGTGCCACCAGCAGAGAGGCGGGTAAAAGCTACGAGCAGTACTTC. Translated: CATSREAGKSYEQYF. The whole variable domain, remainder taken from reference TRBV15 and TRBJ2-7, is DAMVIQNPRYQVTQFGKPVTLSCSQTLNHNVMYWYQQKSSQAPKLLFHYYDKDFNNEADTPDNFQSRRPNTSFCFLDIRSPGLGDTAMYLCATSREAGKSYEQYFGPGTRLTVT.

The V and J genes are TRBV18 and TRBJ1-5; D gene ambiguous. This CDR3 contains 13 residues. V was trimmed by 1 base and J by 5 bases, leaving 6 bases between them. Germline values: CDR1 KGHSH, CDR2 LQKENI. Here the CDR3 reads CASSPQADQPQHF. The CDR3 nucleotides are TGTGCCAGCTCACCACAAGCCGATCAGCCCCAGCATTTT.

This chain uses TRBV27 with TRBJ2-1, with 10 bases lining up with TRBD2. Germline V CDR1 and CDR2: MNHEY, SMNVEV (reference sequence). The CDR3 sequence is 16 residues long. V shed 2 bases, J shed 2 bases, and the junction held 3 bases outside the gene matches. CDR3 bases: TGTGCCAGCAGTTTAAGCGGGGGGGGGCCCTACAATGAGCAGTTCTTC. Protein product: CASSLSGGGPYNEQFF.

CDR3 amino acids: CASRGRGTLRSTGELFF. DNA for the CDR3: TGTGCCAGCAGGGGACGCGGGACCCTAAGAAGCACCGGGGAGCTGTTTTTT. The chain combines TRBV4-2 with TRBJ2-2, with D perhaps matching TRBD2 (6 bases). The germline V and J ends were trimmed by 6 bases and 4 bases, with 21 bases remaining between them. Per germline, CDR1 LGHNA and CDR2 YNFKEQ. The CDR3 spans 17 residues.

This clone appeared a single time. The chain has TRBV5-1 and TRBJ1-1; 10 nucleotides match TRBD1. The trim removed 2 bases at V and 8 bases at J, leaving 9 bases unmatched. This CDR3 is 15 amino acids long. Germline assignment: CDR1 SGHRS and CDR2 YFSETQ. The CDR3 DNA follows: TGCGCCAGCAGCTTCTTTCGGGACAGGGGAGCGGAAGCTTTCTTT. Protein sequence: CASSFFRDRGAEAFF.

The chain has TRBV7-9 and TRBJ2-3; a possible D gene is TRBD2 (6 bases). The V gene's germline CDR1 is SEHNR and CDR2 FQNEAQ (reference sequence). The CDR3 spans 11 residues. The germline V and J ends were trimmed by 11 bases and 6 bases, with 12 bases remaining between them. DNA for the CDR3: TGTGCCGGCGGGATAAAGGATACGCAGTATTTT. Its protein is CAGGIKDTQYF. The whole variable domain, remainder taken from reference TRBV7-9 and TRBJ2-3, is DTGVSQNPRHKITKRGQNVTFRCDPISEHNRLYWYRQTLGQGPEFLTYFQNEAQLEKSRLLSDRFSAERPKGSFSTLEIQRTEQGDSAMYLCAGGIKDTQYFGPGTRLTVL.

This clone showed up just a few times. This chain joins TRBV28 and TRBJ2-2; D unclear. The length of the CDR3 is 14 residues. Between the trimmed V and J ends, which lost 7 bases and 7 bases, there was a span of 16 bases. CDR1 is MDHEN, CDR2 SYDVKM, per germline. CDR3 sequence: CASMLVGPGGELFF. Written as DNA, the CDR3 is TGTGCCAGCATGCTCGTGGGTCCGGGCGGGGAGCTGTTTTTT.

J is TRBJ1-1 and V is TRBV11-2; no definite D call. V lost 3 bases and J 8 bases, leaving 16 bases between the germline ends. Germline V gives CDR1 SGHAT, CDR2 FQNNGV. The CDR3 length is 14 residues. The CDR3 coding sequence is TGTGCCAGCAGCTTGGGTAGGGAATACCCCGAAGCTTTCTTT. This translates into CASSLGREYPEAFF.

This chain links TRBV15 with TRBJ2-3, with D unresolved. V lost 0 bases and J lost 5, with 9 bases in between. The germline V gene encodes CDR1 LNHNV and CDR2 YYDKDF (reference sequence). There are 14 residues in the CDR3. Written as DNA, the CDR3 is TGTGCCACCAGCAGAGAGCAGCATGTAGATACGCAGTATTTT. The encoded protein is CATSREQHVDTQYF.

The V gene is TRBV6-1, the J gene TRBJ1-1; 8 bases agree with TRBD1. Germline CDR1 and CDR2: MNHNS and SASEGT. CDR3 length: 14 residues. V lost 6 bases and J lost 5; bases outside the gene matches: 8. The chain's CDR3 is CASRETGGRTEAFF. DNA for the CDR3: TGTGCCAGCAGGGAAACAGGGGGAAGAACTGAAGCTTTCTTT.

This clone was seen just once. The chain links TRBV9 to TRBJ2-5, with TRBD1 matching 10 bases. V shed 4 bases and J 5 bases; nucleotides not matched to a gene: 11. CDR1 and CDR2 (germline): SGDLS, YYNGEE. This CDR3 comprises 16 residues. CDR3 protein: CASSFRDRGVGETQYF. CDR3 bases: TGTGCCAGCAGCTTTAGGGACAGGGGAGTGGGGGAGACCCAGTACTTC.

The J gene is TRBJ2-5, the V gene TRBV2; D may correspond to TRBD1 or TRBD2 (6 bases each). Germline CDR1 SNHLY, CDR2 FYNNEI. The ends were cut back, 4 bases at V and 4 bases at J, with 19 bases in the middle. The CDR3 runs to 16 residues. The CDR3 loop reads CASSVGTGGLRETQYF. CDR3 coding DNA: TGTGCCAGCAGTGTAGGGACCGGGGGCCTTAGAGAGACCCAGTACTTC. Supplemented by reference TRBV2 and TRBJ2-5, the full variable domain reads EPEVTQTPSHQVTQMGQEVILRCVPISNHLYFYWYRQILGQKVEFLVSFYNNEISEKSEIFDDQFSVERPDGSNFTLKIRSTKLEDSAMYFCASSVGTGGLRETQYFGPGTRLLVL.